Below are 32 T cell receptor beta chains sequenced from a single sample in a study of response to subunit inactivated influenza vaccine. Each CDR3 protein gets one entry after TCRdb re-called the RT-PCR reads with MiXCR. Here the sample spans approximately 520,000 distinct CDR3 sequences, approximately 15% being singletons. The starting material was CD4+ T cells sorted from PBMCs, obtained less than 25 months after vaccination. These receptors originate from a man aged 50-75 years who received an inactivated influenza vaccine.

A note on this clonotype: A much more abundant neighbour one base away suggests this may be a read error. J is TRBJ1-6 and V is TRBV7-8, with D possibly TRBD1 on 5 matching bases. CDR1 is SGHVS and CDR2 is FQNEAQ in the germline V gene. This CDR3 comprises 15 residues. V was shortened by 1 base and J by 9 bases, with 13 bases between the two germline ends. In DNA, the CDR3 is TGTGCCAGCAGCTTAGTGGTCCAGGGCGCTTCACCCCTCCACTTT. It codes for CASSLVVQGASPLHF.

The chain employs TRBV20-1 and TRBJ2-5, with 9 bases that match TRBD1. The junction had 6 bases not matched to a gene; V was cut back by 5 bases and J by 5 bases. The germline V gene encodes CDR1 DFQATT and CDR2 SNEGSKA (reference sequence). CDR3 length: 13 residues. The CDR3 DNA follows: TGCAGTGCTCCGGGACAGGGATCGGAGACCCAGTACTTC. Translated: CSAPGQGSETQYF.

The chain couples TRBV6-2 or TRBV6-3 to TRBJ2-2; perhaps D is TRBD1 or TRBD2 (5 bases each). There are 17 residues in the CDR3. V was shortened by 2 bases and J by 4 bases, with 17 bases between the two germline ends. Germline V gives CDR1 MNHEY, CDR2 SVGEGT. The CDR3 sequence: CASSYVVGTVGTGELFF. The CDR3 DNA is TGTGCCAGCAGTTACGTCGTCGGGACCGTAGGCACCGGGGAGCTGTTTTTT.

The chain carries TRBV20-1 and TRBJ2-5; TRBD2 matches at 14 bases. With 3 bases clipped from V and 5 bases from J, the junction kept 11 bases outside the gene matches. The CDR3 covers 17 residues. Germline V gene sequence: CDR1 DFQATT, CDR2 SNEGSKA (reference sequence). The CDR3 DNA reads TGCAGTGCTAGTACCGTGACTAGCGGGAGGGCCTACGAGACCCAGTACTTC. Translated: CSASTVTSGRAYETQYF.

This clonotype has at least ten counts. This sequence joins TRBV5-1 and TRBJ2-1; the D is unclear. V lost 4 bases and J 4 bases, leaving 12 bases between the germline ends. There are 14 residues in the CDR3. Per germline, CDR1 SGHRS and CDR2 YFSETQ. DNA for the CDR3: TGCGCCAGCAGCGCGGATAACAGTTACAATGAGCAGTTCTTC. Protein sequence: CASSADNSYNEQFF.

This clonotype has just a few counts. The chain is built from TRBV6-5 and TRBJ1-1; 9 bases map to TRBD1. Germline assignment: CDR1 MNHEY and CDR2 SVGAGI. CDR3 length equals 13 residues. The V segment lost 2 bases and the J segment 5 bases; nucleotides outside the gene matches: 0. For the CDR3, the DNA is TGTGCCAGCAGTTACGGACAGGGGACTGAAGCTTTCTTT. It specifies CASSYGQGTEAFF.

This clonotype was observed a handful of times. This chain's CDR3 is CASTKDVTNEQFF. CDR3 in DNA: TGCGCCAGCACCAAGGACGTAACCAATGAGCAGTTCTTC. The rearrangement uses TRBV5-1 and TRBJ2-1, with D hard to call. V was trimmed by 6 bases and J by 6 bases, leaving 13 bases between them. Looked up from germline, CDR1 is SGHRS and CDR2 is YFSETQ. This CDR3 has 13 residues.

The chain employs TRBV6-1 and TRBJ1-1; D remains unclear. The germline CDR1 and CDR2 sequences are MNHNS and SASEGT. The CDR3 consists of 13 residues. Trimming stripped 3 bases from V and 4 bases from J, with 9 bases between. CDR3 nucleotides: TGTGCCAGCAGTGACAGGATTGGCACTGAAGCTTTCTTT. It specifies CASSDRIGTEAFF.

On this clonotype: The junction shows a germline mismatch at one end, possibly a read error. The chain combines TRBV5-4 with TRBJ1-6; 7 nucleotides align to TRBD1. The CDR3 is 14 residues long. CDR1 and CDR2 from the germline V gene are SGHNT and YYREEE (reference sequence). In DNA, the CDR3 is TGTGCCAGCAGCGCCGGGACAGAATATTCACCCATCCACTTT. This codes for CASSAGTEYSPIHF. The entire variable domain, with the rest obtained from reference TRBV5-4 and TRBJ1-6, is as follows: ETGVTQSPTHLIKTRGQQVTLRCSSQSGHNTVSWYQQALGQGPQFIFQYYREEENGRGNFPPRFSGLQFPNYSSELNVNALELDDSALYLCASSAGTEYSPIHFGNGTRLTVT.

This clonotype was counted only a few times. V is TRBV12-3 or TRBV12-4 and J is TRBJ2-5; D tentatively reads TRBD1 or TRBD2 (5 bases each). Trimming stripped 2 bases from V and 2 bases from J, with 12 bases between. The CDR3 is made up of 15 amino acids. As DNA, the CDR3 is TGTGCCAGCAGTTTATGGGGACGGCTACAAGAGACCCAGTACTTC. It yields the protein CASSLWGRLQETQYF.

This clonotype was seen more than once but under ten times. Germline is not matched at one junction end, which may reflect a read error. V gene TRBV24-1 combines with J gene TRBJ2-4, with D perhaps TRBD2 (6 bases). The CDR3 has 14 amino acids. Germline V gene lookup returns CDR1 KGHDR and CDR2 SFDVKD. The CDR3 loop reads CGTGSRNWKNIQYF. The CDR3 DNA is TGTGGCACCGGGAGCAGGAATTGGAAAAACATTCAGTACTTC.

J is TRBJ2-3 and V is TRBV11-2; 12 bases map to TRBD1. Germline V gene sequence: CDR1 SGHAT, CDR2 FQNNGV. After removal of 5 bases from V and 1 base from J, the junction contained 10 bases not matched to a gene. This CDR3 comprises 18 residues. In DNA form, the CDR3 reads TGTGCCAGCAGCGACCGGGACAGGGGGCGATTCGGCACAGATACGCAGTATTTT. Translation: CASSDRDRGRFGTDTQYF.

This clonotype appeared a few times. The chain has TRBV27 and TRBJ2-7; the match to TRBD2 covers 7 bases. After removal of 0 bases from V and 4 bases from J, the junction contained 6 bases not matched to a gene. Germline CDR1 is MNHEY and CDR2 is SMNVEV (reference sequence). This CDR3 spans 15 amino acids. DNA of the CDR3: TGTGCCAGCAGTTTATCCCCTAGCGGAGTTTACGAGCAGTACTTC. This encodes CASSLSPSGVYEQYF.

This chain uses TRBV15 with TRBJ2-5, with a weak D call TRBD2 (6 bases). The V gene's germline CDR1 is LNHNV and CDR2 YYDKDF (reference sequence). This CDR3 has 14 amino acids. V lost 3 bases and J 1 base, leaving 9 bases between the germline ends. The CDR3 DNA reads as TGTGCCACCAGCAGTCCGGGACTCCAAGAGACCCAGTACTTC. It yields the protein CATSSPGLQETQYF.

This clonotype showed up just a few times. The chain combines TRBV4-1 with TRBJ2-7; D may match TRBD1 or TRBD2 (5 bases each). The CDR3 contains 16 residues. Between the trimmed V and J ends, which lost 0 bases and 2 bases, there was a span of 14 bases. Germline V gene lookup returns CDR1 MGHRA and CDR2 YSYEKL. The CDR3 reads CASSQDSFRGAYEQYF. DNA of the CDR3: TGCGCCAGCAGCCAAGATAGCTTTAGGGGAGCCTACGAGCAGTACTTC.

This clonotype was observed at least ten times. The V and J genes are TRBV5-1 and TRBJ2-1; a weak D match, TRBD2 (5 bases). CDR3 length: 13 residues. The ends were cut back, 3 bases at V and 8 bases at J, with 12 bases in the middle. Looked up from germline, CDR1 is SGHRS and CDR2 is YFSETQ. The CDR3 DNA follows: TGCGCCAGCAGCTATACTAGTAACTATGAGCAGTTCTTC. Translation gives CASSYTSNYEQFF. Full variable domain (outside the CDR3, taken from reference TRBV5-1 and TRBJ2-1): KAGVTQTPRYLIKTRGQQVTLSCSPISGHRSVSWYQQTPGQGLQFLFEYFSETQRNKGNFPGRFSGRQFSNSRSEMNVSTLELGDSALYLCASSYTSNYEQFFGPGTRLTVL.

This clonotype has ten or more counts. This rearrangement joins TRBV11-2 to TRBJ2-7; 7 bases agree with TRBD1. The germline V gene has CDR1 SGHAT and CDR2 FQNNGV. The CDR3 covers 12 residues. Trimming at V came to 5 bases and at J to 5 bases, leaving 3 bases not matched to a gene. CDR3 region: CASSLDRDEQYF. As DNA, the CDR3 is TGTGCCAGCAGCCTTGACAGGGACGAGCAGTACTTC. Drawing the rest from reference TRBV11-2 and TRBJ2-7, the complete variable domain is EAGVAQSPRYKIIEKRQSVAFWCNPISGHATLYWYQQILGQGPKLLIQFQNNGVVDDSQLPKDRFSAERLKGVDSTLKIQPAKLEDSAVYLCASSLDRDEQYFGPGTRLTVT.

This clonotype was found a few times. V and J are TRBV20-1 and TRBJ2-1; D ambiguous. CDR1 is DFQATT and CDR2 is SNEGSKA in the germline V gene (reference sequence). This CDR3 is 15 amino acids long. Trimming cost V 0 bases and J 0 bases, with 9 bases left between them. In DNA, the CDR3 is TGCAGTGCTAGAGATTTTGCGGCCTCCTACAATGAGCAGTTCTTC. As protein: CSARDFAASYNEQFF.

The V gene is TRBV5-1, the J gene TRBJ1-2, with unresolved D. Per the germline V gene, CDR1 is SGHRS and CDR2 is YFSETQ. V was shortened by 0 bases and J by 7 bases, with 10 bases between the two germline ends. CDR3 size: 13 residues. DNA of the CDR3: TGCGCCAGCAGCTTGGAACCCGTGGGTGGCTACACCTTC. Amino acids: CASSLEPVGGYTF.

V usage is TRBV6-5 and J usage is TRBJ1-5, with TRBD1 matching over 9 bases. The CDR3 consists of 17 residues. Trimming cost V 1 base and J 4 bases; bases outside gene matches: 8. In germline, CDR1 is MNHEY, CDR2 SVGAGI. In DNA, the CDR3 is TGTGCCAGCAGTTACTTTCCCATCGACAGGGGGAATCAGCCCCAGCATTTT. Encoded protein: CASSYFPIDRGNQPQHF.

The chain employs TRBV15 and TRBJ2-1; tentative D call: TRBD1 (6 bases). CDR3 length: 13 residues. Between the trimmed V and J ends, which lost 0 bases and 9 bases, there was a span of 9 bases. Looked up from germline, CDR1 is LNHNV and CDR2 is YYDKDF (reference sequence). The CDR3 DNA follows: TGTGCCACCAGCAGAGACAGGGGTTTTGAGCAGTTCTTC. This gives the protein CATSRDRGFEQFF.

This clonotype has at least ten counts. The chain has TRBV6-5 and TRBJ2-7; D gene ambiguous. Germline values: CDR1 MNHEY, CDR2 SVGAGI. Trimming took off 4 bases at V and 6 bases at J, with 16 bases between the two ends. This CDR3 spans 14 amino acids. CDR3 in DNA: TGTGCCAGCAGTTCCCCTTCGGGCCTGGGCGAGCAGTACTTC. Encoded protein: CASSSPSGLGEQYF.

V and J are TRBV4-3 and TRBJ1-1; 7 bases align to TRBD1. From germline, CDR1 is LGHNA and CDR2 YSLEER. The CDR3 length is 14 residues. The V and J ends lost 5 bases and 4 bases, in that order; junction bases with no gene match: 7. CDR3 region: CASSEGAFSTEAFF. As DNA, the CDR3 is TGCGCCAGCAGCGAGGGGGCGTTTAGCACTGAAGCTTTCTTT.

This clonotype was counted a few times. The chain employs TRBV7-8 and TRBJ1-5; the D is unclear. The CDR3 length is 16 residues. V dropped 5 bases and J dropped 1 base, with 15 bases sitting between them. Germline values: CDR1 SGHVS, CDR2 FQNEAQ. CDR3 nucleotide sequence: TGTGCCAGCAGCACCCGTGTAGGGCAGAGCAATCAGCCCCAGCATTTT. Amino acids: CASSTRVGQSNQPQHF.

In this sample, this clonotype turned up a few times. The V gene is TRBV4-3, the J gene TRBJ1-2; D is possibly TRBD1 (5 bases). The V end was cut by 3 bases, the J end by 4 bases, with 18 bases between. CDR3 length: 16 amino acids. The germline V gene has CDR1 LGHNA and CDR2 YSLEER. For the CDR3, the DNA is TGCGCCAGCAGCCAGGACCGGGACGGACTGTCCTATGGCTACACCTTC. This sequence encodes CASSQDRDGLSYGYTF.

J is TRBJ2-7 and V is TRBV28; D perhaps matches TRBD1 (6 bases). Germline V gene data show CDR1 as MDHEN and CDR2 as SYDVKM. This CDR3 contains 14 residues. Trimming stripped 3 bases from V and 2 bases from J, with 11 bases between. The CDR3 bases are TGTGCCAGCAGTTTTGCAGGGGCGGCCTACGAGCAGTACTTC. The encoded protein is CASSFAGAAYEQYF.

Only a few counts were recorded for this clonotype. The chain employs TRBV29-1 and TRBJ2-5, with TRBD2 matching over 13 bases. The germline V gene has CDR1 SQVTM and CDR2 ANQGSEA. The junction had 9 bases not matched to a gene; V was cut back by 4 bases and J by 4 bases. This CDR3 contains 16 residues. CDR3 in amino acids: CSVVGRTSGSRETQYF. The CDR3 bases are TGCAGCGTTGTTGGGAGGACTAGCGGGAGCCGAGAGACCCAGTACTTC. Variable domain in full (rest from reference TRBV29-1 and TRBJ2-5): SAVISQKPSRDICQRGTSLTIQCQVDSQVTMMFWYRQQPGQSLTLIATANQGSEATYESGFVIDKFPISRPNLTFSTLTVSNMSPEDSSIYLCSVVGRTSGSRETQYFGPGTRLLVL.

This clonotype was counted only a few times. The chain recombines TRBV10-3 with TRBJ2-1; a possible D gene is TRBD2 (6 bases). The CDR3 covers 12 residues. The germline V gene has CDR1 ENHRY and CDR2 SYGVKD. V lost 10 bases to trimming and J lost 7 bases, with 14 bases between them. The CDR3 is CATSWAGNEQFF. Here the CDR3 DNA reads TGTGCCACCAGCTGGGCGGGAAATGAGCAGTTCTTC.

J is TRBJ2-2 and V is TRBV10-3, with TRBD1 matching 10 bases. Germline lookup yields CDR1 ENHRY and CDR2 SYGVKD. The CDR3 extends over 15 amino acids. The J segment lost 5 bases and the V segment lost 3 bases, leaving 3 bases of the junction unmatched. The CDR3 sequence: CAISDDRGRTGELFF. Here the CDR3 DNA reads TGTGCCATCAGTGACGACAGGGGGCGGACCGGGGAGCTGTTTTTT.

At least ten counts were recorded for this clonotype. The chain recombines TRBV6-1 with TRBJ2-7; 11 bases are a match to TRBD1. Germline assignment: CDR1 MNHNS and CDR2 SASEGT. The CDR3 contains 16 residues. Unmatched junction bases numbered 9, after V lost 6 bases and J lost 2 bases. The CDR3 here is CASSSQDRGLPYEQYF. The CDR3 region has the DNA TGTGCCAGCAGCTCCCAGGACAGGGGGCTCCCCTACGAGCAGTACTTC.

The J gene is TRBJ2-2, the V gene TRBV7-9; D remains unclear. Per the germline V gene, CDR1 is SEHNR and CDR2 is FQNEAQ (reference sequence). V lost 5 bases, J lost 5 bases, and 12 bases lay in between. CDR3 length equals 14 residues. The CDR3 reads CASSIRVGTGELFF. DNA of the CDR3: TGTGCCAGCAGCATACGAGTGGGTACCGGGGAGCTGTTTTTT.

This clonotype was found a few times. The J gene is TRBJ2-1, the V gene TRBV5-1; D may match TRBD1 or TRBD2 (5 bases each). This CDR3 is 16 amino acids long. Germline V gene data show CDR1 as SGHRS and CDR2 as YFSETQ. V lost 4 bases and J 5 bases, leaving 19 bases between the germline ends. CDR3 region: CASSRAWGKVDNEQFF. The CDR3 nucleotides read TGCGCCAGCAGCCGTGCATGGGGGAAGGTTGACAATGAGCAGTTCTTC.